Sequencing of this T cell receptor beta chain was carried out in a study of CD8 T cells in ankylosing spondylitis. General study points: A TCR beta motif of several highly homologous variants appeared characteristic of ankylosing spondylitis blood. Matched ankylosing spondylitis synovial fluid reportedly showed significant enrichment of disease-linked clones.

Quantitative molecular-barcoded 5'-RACE generated the TCR beta libraries. One entry per CDR3 protein results from TCRdb running MiXCR on the 5' RACE reads. In the table there are some 800,000 distinct CDR3 sequences, over 9.5% of which are singletons. CDR3 size: 17 residues. V shed 0 bases and J shed 0 bases, with 11 bases lying between them. Germline V lookup: CDR1 LNHNV, CDR2 YYDKDF (reference sequence). This clonotype was seen a few times. What it binds is unknown. The source material was blood, either unsorted or a sorted T cell fraction (not recorded which). The clonotype originates from a male donor with ankylosing spondylitis. The chain employs TRBV15 and TRBJ1-4; the D gene is possibly TRBD1 (5 bases). CDR3 protein: CATSRDQGRPTNEKLFF. The CDR3 DNA follows: TGTGCCACCAGCAGAGATCAGGGACGGCCAACTAATGAAAAACTGTTTTTT.